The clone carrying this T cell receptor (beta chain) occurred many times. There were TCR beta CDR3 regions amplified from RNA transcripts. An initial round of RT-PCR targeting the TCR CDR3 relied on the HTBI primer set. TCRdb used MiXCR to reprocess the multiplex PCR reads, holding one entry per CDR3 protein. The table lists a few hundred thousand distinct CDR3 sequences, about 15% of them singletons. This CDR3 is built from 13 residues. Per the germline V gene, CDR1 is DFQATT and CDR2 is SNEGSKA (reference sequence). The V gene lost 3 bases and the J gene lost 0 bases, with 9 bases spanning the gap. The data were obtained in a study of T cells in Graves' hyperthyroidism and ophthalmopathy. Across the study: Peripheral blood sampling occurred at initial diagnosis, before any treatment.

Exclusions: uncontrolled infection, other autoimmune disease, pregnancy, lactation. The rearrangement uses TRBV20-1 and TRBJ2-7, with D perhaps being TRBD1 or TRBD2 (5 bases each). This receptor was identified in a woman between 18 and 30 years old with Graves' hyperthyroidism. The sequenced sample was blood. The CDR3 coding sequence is TGCAGTGCTAGCCGGGACGGCTCCTACGAGCAGTACTTC. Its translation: CSASRDGSYEQYF.